The 28 T cell receptor beta chains below come from one sample, sequenced in a study of shared clonotypes between healthy human individuals (dated by TCRdb to about 2020). The receptor library was made with the immunoSEQ multiplex PCR assay. TCRdb stores this immuneACCESS table with in-frame sequences only. Part of the clones is absent; in the studies checked, under half of the shortfall reflects unresolved V genes, and no reason is known for the rest. The sample yields 2,500,000 or so clones; roughly 93% were counted once. Of the sample, approximately 0.36% falls within the top ten clones. Sequencing used naive CD4+ T cells from PBMCs. What the cell subset or site label conveys for this sample: CD45RA+ positively selected. The source is a man between 18 and 29 years old in good health. Some clones in this sample may be carry-over from other donors' samples.

The V call is TRBV5-1, the J call TRBJ2-5; the match to TRBD1 covers 7 bases. Germline CDR1 SGHRS, CDR2 YFSETQ. J gave up 3 bases and V 4 bases, and 6 bases lay outside the gene matches. This CDR3 region has 14 residues. The CDR3 protein is CASSKGTVEETQYF. The CDR3 DNA reads as TGCGCCAGCAGCAAGGGGACAGTTGAAGAGACCCAGTACTTC.

Comment on this clone: Additional DNA sequences in this sample encode the identical CDR3. The chain joins TRBV7-2 to TRBJ2-7, with D unclear. Trimming took 1 base from V and 1 from J, leaving 8 bases between them. The length of the CDR3 is 14 residues. CDR1 and CDR2 (germline): SGHTA, FQGNSA. The CDR3 loop is CASSLVGGSYEQYF. The DNA for the CDR3 is TGTGCCAGCAGCTTAGTTGGCGGTTCCTACGAGCAGTACTTC.

The V and J genes are TRBV4-1 and TRBJ2-1; no reliable D call. CDR3 length: 12 residues. Germline V gene sequence: CDR1 MGHRA, CDR2 YSYEKL. V was pared by 2 bases and J by 15 bases, with 14 bases between. CDR3 residues: CASSQIRGLRFF. The DNA for the CDR3 is TGCGCCAGCAGCCAAATCCGAGGCCTCCGGTTCTTC.

The rearrangement uses TRBV6-5 and TRBJ2-1; D may be TRBD1 or TRBD2 (6 bases each). Per germline, CDR1 MNHEY and CDR2 SVGAGI. The ends were cut back, 0 bases at V and 8 bases at J, with 14 bases in the middle. The CDR3 totals 15 residues. Written as DNA, the CDR3 is TGTGCCAGCAGTTACTCCGGGGGCCCGGGACATGAGCAGTTCTTC. Translation: CASSYSGGPGHEQFF.

The V gene is TRBV5-1, the J gene TRBJ2-7, with D unclear. The CDR3 has 14 residues. V lost 4 bases to trimming and J lost 0 bases, with 11 bases between them. CDR1 and CDR2 (germline): SGHRS, YFSETQ. CDR3 loop: CASSVRPNSYEQYF. CDR3 bases: TGCGCCAGCAGCGTAAGACCAAACTCCTACGAGCAGTACTTC.

This chain connects TRBV5-4 to TRBJ2-5; no firm D call. This CDR3 is 14 amino acids long. V was cut by 2 bases and J by 5 bases, with 13 bases left in between. The germline V gene encodes CDR1 SGHNT and CDR2 YYREEE (reference sequence). CDR3 in amino acids: CASSFFVEGETQYF. CDR3 nucleotide sequence: TGTGCCAGCAGCTTTTTCGTGGAAGGCGAGACCCAGTACTTC.

This clone has only one observation. J is TRBJ2-6 and V is TRBV18; tentative D call: TRBD1 (5 bases). In germline, CDR1 is KGHSH, CDR2 LQKENI. The CDR3 runs to 16 residues. V gave up 2 bases and J gave up 2 bases, with 10 bases separating them. Here the CDR3 reads CASSPVQGAGANVLTF. The CDR3, as DNA: TGTGCCAGCTCACCAGTCCAGGGTGCTGGGGCCAACGTCCTGACTTTC.

Concerning this clone itself: Different DNA sequences within this sample yield the same CDR3. The gene calls are TRBV19 and TRBJ2-3; the match to TRBD1 covers 7 bases. This CDR3 is 16 amino acids long. CDR1 LNHDA and CDR2 SQIVND come from the germline V gene (reference sequence). J gave up 0 bases and V 2 bases, and 5 bases lay outside the gene matches. CDR3 loop: CASSINPTGSTDTQYF. The CDR3 bases are TGTGCCAGTAGTATAAACCCGACAGGGAGCACAGATACGCAGTATTTT.

The chain carries TRBV9 and TRBJ1-1, with D perhaps matching TRBD1 (5 bases). The CDR3 runs 14 residues. V lost 0 bases and J lost 5, with 11 bases in between. CDR1 and CDR2 (germline): SGDLS, YYNGEE. CDR3 in amino acids: CASSVVWEGTEAFF. The CDR3, as DNA: TGTGCCAGCAGCGTAGTCTGGGAGGGGACTGAAGCTTTCTTT.

A single count supports this clone. This chain links TRBV7-3 with TRBJ2-7; 8 bases are shared with TRBD1. The germline gives CDR1 SGHTA, CDR2 FQGTGA. J was trimmed by 1 base and V by 5 bases; bases with no gene match: 10. There are 16 residues in the CDR3. CDR3 in amino acids: CASSPNTDRGSYEQYF. CDR3 nucleotides: TGTGCCAGCAGCCCAAATACCGACAGGGGTTCCTACGAGCAGTACTTC.

The count of this clone is one. The V gene is TRBV6-5, the J gene TRBJ2-7, with a tentative D call TRBD2 (6 bases). Between the trimmed V and J ends, which lost 7 bases and 6 bases, there was a span of 22 bases. The CDR3 sequence is 15 residues long. CDR1 and CDR2 (germline): MNHEY, SVGAGI. As DNA, the CDR3 is TGTGCCAGCACCTACGGCGGGATAGGCTTCTTCGAGCAGTACTTC. Residues: CASTYGGIGFFEQYF.

The chain combines TRBV5-4 with TRBJ2-3; D is undetermined. The CDR3 is made up of 15 amino acids. The germline V gene has CDR1 SGHNT and CDR2 YYREEE (reference sequence). V lost 0 bases, J lost 3 bases, and 11 bases lay in between. CDR3 residues: CASSLGWLATDTQYF. The CDR3 nucleotides are TGTGCCAGCAGCTTGGGTTGGCTCGCGACAGATACGCAGTATTTT.

This clone was detected once. The rearrangement links TRBV28 to TRBJ1-3; the D is unclear. From germline, CDR1 is MDHEN and CDR2 SYDVKM. V was trimmed by 3 bases and J by 0 bases, leaving 18 bases between them. CDR3 length: 18 residues. CDR3 protein: CASSFDWANPYSGNTIYF. In DNA form, the CDR3 reads TGTGCCAGCAGTTTTGATTGGGCCAATCCATACTCTGGAAACACCATATATTTT.

The V and J genes are TRBV30 and TRBJ2-7; 9 bases fit TRBD1. Per germline, CDR1 GTSNPN and CDR2 SVGIG (reference sequence). There are 15 residues in the CDR3. Trimming removed 0 bases from V and 4 bases from J; junction bases left unmatched: 7. The CDR3 here is CAWSVRTGAGYEQYF. The CDR3, as DNA: TGTGCCTGGAGTGTGCGGACAGGGGCGGGGTACGAGCAGTACTTC.

The rearrangement uses TRBV7-9 and TRBJ2-6; D possibly corresponds to TRBD1 (5 bases). V was cut by 4 bases and J by 0 bases, with 16 bases left in between. Germline assignment: CDR1 SEHNR and CDR2 FQNEAQ (reference sequence). This CDR3 comprises 18 residues. CDR3: CASSWVGTGYSGANVLTF. The CDR3 DNA reads TGTGCCAGCAGCTGGGTCGGAACAGGTTACTCTGGGGCCAACGTCCTGACTTTC.

The rearrangement uses TRBV5-1 and TRBJ2-7; 7 nucleotides agree with TRBD1. The CDR3 has 15 residues. With V trimmed by 0 bases and J by 4 bases, 7 bases remained unmatched. Per the germline V gene, CDR1 is SGHRS and CDR2 is YFSETQ. CDR3 in amino acids: CASSLGSGGRYEQYF. DNA for the CDR3: TGCGCCAGCAGCTTGGGATCAGGGGGTAGGTACGAGCAGTACTTC.

In this sample, this clone turned up once. V gene TRBV10-3 combines with J gene TRBJ1-1, with D hard to call. The germline CDR1 and CDR2 sequences are ENHRY and SYGVKD. The CDR3 runs to 13 residues. V dropped 4 bases and J dropped 3 bases, with 9 bases sitting between them. This chain's CDR3 is CAISGTVDTEAFF. In nucleotides, the CDR3 is TGTGCCATCAGTGGGACGGTAGACACTGAAGCTTTCTTT.

V gene TRBV6-1 combines with J gene TRBJ2-5; D gene unclear. The germline V gene has CDR1 MNHNS and CDR2 SASEGT. V was trimmed by 6 bases and J by 0 bases, leaving 8 bases between them. The CDR3 is 13 residues long. CDR3 residues: CASSKEYQETQYF. As DNA, the CDR3 is TGTGCCAGCAGCAAGGAGTACCAAGAGACCCAGTACTTC.

This clone was counted a single time. The chain recombines TRBV28 with TRBJ2-1; 7 positions match TRBD2. CDR1 MDHEN and CDR2 SYDVKM come from the germline V gene. V lost 3 bases, J lost 5 bases, and 7 bases stayed unmatched. The CDR3 has 15 amino acids. CDR3 sequence (DNA): TGTGCCAGCAGTTTGAACGGGAGGCCGAACAATGAGCAGTTCTTC. Its translation: CASSLNGRPNNEQFF.

V is TRBV30 and J is TRBJ1-1; 12 bases match TRBD1. This CDR3 is built from 15 residues. Germline V gene data show CDR1 as GTSNPN and CDR2 as SVGIG (reference sequence). J gave up 5 bases and V 3 bases, and 7 bases lay outside the gene matches. Written as DNA, the CDR3 is TGTGCCTGGAGCCAAGGGACAGGGGGCTGGACTGAAGCTTTCTTT. The encoded protein is CAWSQGTGGWTEAFF.

The chain has TRBV28 and TRBJ2-1; D is ambiguous. Germline-derived CDR1 and CDR2 are MDHEN and SYDVKM. This CDR3 is built from 11 residues. Trimming removed 3 bases at V and 8 bases at J, with 5 bases between. This CDR3 reads CASSFADEQFF. In DNA form, the CDR3 reads TGTGCCAGCAGTTTTGCAGATGAGCAGTTCTTC.

The rearrangement joins TRBV2 to TRBJ2-2; weak D call: TRBD2 (6 bases). CDR1 and CDR2 from the germline V gene are SNHLY and FYNNEI. The CDR3 has 12 amino acids. V lost 8 bases, J lost 6 bases, and 10 bases lay in between. In DNA, the CDR3 is TGTGCCAGCGCGGGGAATTCCGGGGAGCTGTTTTTT. Translated: CASAGNSGELFF.

In its sample, this clone was seen once. V and J are TRBV7-7 and TRBJ2-1, with a possible D match to TRBD1 (6 bases). CDR3 length equals 13 residues. Looked up from germline, CDR1 is SSHAT and CDR2 is FNYEAQ (reference sequence). The V and J ends lost 2 bases and 6 bases respectively, with 8 bases between them. Here the CDR3 reads CASSLSRGNEQFF. As DNA, the CDR3 is TGTGCCAGCAGCTTAAGCAGGGGCAATGAGCAGTTCTTC.

V usage is TRBV7-2 and J usage is TRBJ2-7, with a weak D call TRBD2 (6 bases). The CDR3 is 14 amino acids. Trimming removed 5 bases from V and 2 bases from J, with 13 bases in between. Per the germline V gene, CDR1 is SGHTA and CDR2 is FQGNSA. Here the CDR3 DNA reads TGTGCCAGCAGCCCCAGACCGGGGGCCTACGAGCAGTACTTC. Translating gives CASSPRPGAYEQYF.

The gene calls are TRBV6-5 and TRBJ2-7; TRBD1 agrees at 9 bases. Germline assignment: CDR1 MNHEY and CDR2 SVGAGI. There are 14 residues in the CDR3. With 5 bases clipped from V and 0 bases from J, the junction kept 2 bases outside the gene matches. The CDR3 nucleotides are TGTGCCAGCAGTGAGACAGGGGGCTCCTACGAGCAGTACTTC. It is translated as CASSETGGSYEQYF.

The chain joins TRBV6-5 to TRBJ1-1; D is ambiguous. V dropped 0 bases and J dropped 5 bases, with 13 bases sitting between them. The CDR3 sequence is 15 residues long. Germline-derived CDR1 and CDR2 are MNHEY and SVGAGI. The CDR3 DNA sequence: TGTGCCAGCAGTTACTCGACAAAGGCGGGTACTGAAGCTTTCTTT. Translating it yields CASSYSTKAGTEAFF.

The chain couples TRBV5-1 to TRBJ2-1; D possibly uses TRBD1 or TRBD2 (7 bases each). This CDR3 has 13 residues. CDR1 is SGHRS, CDR2 YFSETQ, per germline. Deletions cut 4 bases from V and 12 bases from J, with 17 bases between. CDR3 nucleotides: TGCGCCAGCAGCCGGGGAGGGGGCTGGGGGCAGTTCTTC. Amino acid sequence: CASSRGGGWGQFF. Full variable domain (outside the CDR3, taken from reference TRBV5-1 and TRBJ2-1): KAGVTQTPRYLIKTRGQQVTLSCSPISGHRSVSWYQQTPGQGLQFLFEYFSETQRNKGNFPGRFSGRQFSNSRSEMNVSTLELGDSALYLCASSRGGGWGQFFGPGTRLTVL.

The chain links TRBV5-1 to TRBJ2-7, with 9 bases identical to TRBD2. Germline CDR1 SGHRS, CDR2 YFSETQ. The CDR3 runs 16 residues. V lost 0 bases, J lost 5 bases, and 9 bases stayed unmatched. The CDR3 DNA sequence: TGCGCCAGCAGCTTGGGGGCCGGGCGGGAGGGCCACGAGCAGTACTTC. It specifies CASSLGAGREGHEQYF.